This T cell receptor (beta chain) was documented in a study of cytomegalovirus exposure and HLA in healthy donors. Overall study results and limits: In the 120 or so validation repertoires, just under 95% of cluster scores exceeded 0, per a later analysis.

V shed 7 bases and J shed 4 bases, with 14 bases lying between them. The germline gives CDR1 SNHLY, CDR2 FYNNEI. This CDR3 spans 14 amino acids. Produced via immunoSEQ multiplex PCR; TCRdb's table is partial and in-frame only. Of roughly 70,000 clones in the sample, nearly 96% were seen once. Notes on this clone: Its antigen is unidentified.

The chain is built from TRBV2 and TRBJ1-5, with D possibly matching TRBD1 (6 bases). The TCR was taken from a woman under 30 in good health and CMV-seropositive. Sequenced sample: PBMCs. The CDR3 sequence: CASNLNDRNQPQHF. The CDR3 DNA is TGTGCCAGCAACCTAAATGACAGGAATCAGCCCCAGCATTTT. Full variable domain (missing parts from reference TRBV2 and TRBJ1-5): EPEVTQTPSHQVTQMGQEVILRCVPISNHLYFYWYRQILGQKVEFLVSFYNNEISEKSEIFDDQFSVERPDGSNFTLKIRSTKLEDSAMYFCASNLNDRNQPQHFGDGTRLSIL.